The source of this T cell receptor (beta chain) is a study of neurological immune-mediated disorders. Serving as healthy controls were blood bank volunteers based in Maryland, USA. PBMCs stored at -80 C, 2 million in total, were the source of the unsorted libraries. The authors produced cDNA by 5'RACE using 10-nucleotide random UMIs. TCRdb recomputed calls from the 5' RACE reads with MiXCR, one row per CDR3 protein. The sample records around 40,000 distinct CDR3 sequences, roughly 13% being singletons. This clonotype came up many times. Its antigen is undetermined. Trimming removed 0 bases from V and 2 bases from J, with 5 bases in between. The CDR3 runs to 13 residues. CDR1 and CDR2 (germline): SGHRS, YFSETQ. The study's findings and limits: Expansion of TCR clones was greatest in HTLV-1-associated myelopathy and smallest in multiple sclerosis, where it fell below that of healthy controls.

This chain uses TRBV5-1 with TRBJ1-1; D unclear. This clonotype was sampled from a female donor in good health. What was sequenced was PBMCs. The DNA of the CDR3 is TGCGCCAGCAGCTTGGTGCTAAACACTGAAGCTTTCTTT. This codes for CASSLVLNTEAFF.